The next 22 T cell receptor beta chains were all read from a single sample in a study of blood T cells in healthy people across ages. A second PCR of roughly 6 to 12 cycles used a sample-barcoded 5' primer and a J-beta primer mix. One entry per CDR3 protein, called by TCRdb with MiXCR from the 5' RACE reads. The table has roughly 1.7 million distinct CDR3 sequences, roughly 30% seen once. The specimen sequenced was blood. The source of these receptors is a woman in her 30s in good health.

The chain uses TRBV29-1 and TRBJ2-1, with TRBD2 matching 8 bases. CDR1 SQVTM and CDR2 ANQGSEA come from the germline V gene. The CDR3 loop spans 15 amino acids. The trim removed 8 bases at V and 3 bases at J, leaving 12 bases unmatched. Here the CDR3 DNA reads TGCAGCACCCGTGGGAGCGGGGGCTTCTACAATGAGCAGTTCTTC. Translation: CSTRGSGGFYNEQFF.

There are a few counts of this clonotype. The rearrangement links TRBV7-9 to TRBJ1-5; TRBD1 might be the D (6 bases). Trimming took off 4 bases at V and 7 bases at J, with 23 bases between the two ends. The CDR3 consists of 17 residues. Germline V CDR1 and CDR2: SEHNR, FQNEAQ (reference sequence). The CDR3 protein is CASSYGALPPGAQPQHF. In DNA form, the CDR3 reads TGTGCCAGCAGCTACGGCGCCCTACCACCAGGGGCCCAGCCCCAGCATTTT. The variable domain in full, with the rest retrieved from reference TRBV7-9 and TRBJ1-5, is DTGVSQNPRHKITKRGQNVTFRCDPISEHNRLYWYRQTLGQGPEFLTYFQNEAQLEKSRLLSDRFSAERPKGSFSTLEIQRTEQGDSAMYLCASSYGALPPGAQPQHFGDGTRLSIL.

This clonotype was seen more than once but under ten times. The chain is built from TRBV29-1 and TRBJ1-5; no reliable D call. V lost 4 bases, J lost 0 bases, and 13 bases lay in between. This CDR3 is built from 15 residues. The germline CDR1 and CDR2 sequences are SQVTM and ANQGSEA. The CDR3 protein is CSVAVRRDSNQPQHF. As DNA, the CDR3 is TGCAGCGTTGCGGTCCGAAGGGATAGCAATCAGCCCCAGCATTTT.

This clonotype was recorded only once. The V call is TRBV20-1, the J call TRBJ1-2, with TRBD1 identical over 9 bases. The V gene's germline CDR1 is DFQATT and CDR2 SNEGSKA (reference sequence). The CDR3 is 15 amino acids. V lost 0 bases to trimming and J lost 5 bases; unmatched junction nucleotides: 7. In DNA form, the CDR3 reads TGCAGTGCTAGAGATCACAGGACAGGGGATTATGGCTACACCTTC. Amino acid sequence: CSARDHRTGDYGYTF.

This clonotype was seen many times. The J gene is TRBJ2-7, the V gene TRBV9; the match to TRBD2 covers 9 bases. The J segment lost 4 bases and the V segment lost 4 bases, leaving 6 bases of the junction unmatched. In germline, CDR1 is SGDLS, CDR2 YYNGEE. The CDR3 totals 14 residues. The CDR3 DNA follows: TGTGCCAGCAGCCTTAGCGGGAGAGCATACGAGCAGTACTTC. It yields the protein CASSLSGRAYEQYF. Supplemented by reference TRBV9 and TRBJ2-7, the full variable domain reads DSGVTQTPKHLITATGQRVTLRCSPRSGDLSVYWYQQSLDQGLQFLIQYYNGEERAKGNILERFSAQQFPDLHSELNLSSLELGDSALYFCASSLSGRAYEQYFGPGTRLTVT.

V and J are TRBV5-1 and TRBJ2-1; D call uncertain. Germline V gene sequence: CDR1 SGHRS, CDR2 YFSETQ. V lost 0 bases to trimming and J lost 8 bases, with 9 bases between them. CDR3 length equals 13 residues. DNA of the CDR3: TGCGCCAGCAGCTTGGGGTCCATAGATGAGCAGTTCTTC. It encodes CASSLGSIDEQFF.

On this clonotype: This clone may be a read error of a much larger clone one base away. The chain recombines TRBV9 with TRBJ2-7; D call uncertain. This CDR3 is built from 13 residues. In germline, CDR1 is SGDLS, CDR2 YYNGEE. The CDR3 bases are TGTGCCGGCAGCGCCCCCAGTTCCTACGAGCAGTACTTC. Its translation: CAGSAPSSYEQYF. Complete variable domain (other parts from reference TRBV9 and TRBJ2-7): DSGVTQTPKHLITATGQRVTLRCSPRSGDLSVYWYQQSLDQGLQFLIQYYNGEERAKGNILERFSAQQFPDLHSELNLSSLELGDSALYFCAGSAPSSYEQYFGPGTRLTVT.

Only a few counts were recorded for this clonotype. A much bigger clone sits one base away, suggesting this may be a read error. This chain links TRBV18 with TRBJ2-1, with a tentative D call TRBD1 (6 bases). CDR3 length equals 13 residues. Germline V gene lookup returns CDR1 KGHSH and CDR2 LQKENI. The CDR3 DNA sequence: TGTGCCAACTCACCACCCGAAGGGGGTGAGCAGTTCTTC. Amino acid sequence: CANSPPEGGEQFF.

This clonotype was observed a single time. The chain links TRBV18 to TRBJ2-7; 9 bases agree with TRBD2. V lost 5 bases, J lost 2 bases, and 7 bases stayed unmatched. The CDR3 loop spans 15 amino acids. In germline, CDR1 is KGHSH, CDR2 LQKENI. The CDR3 sequence is CASSTRAGGAYEQYF. Here the CDR3 DNA reads TGTGCCAGCTCAACTCGAGCGGGGGGTGCCTACGAGCAGTACTTC. The whole variable domain, filled in from reference TRBV18 and TRBJ2-7, reads NAGVMQNPRHLVRRRGQEARLRCSPMKGHSHVYWYRQLPEEGLKFMVYLQKENIIDESGMPKERFSAEFPKEGPSILRIQQVVRGDSAAYFCASSTRAGGAYEQYFGPGTRLTVT.

This rearrangement joins TRBV6-1 to TRBJ1-1; D remains unclear. The germline V and J ends were trimmed by 6 bases and 1 base, with 9 bases remaining between them. This CDR3 is 13 amino acids long. The germline CDR1 and CDR2 sequences are MNHNS and SASEGT. The CDR3 reads CASSRLQNTEAFF. CDR3 bases: TGTGCCAGCAGCCGTCTACAGAACACTGAAGCTTTCTTT.

In regard to this clonotype: Compared with germline, one end of the junction differs, possibly owing to a read error. The chain recombines TRBV12-3 or TRBV12-4 with TRBJ2-2; 9 bases match TRBD1. The CDR3 totals 20 residues. CDR3 DNA: TGTGCCAGCAGCCGCATTAGGGACAGGGATGTAAATTTGAACGCCGGGGAGCTGTTTTTT. This gives the protein CASSRIRDRDVNLNAGELFF.

A note on this clonotype: One junction end does not reproduce the germline sequence, and a read error may be involved. V and J are TRBV10-3 and TRBJ2-1, with 7 bases matching TRBD2. Germline CDR1 and CDR2: ENHRY and SYGVKD. This CDR3 is built from 12 residues. The DNA for the CDR3 is TGTACCATCAAGGCGGGGGATAATGAGCAGTTCTTC. Protein: CTIKAGDNEQFF.

The rearrangement uses TRBV5-1 and TRBJ2-7; 10 bases are shared with TRBD1. The CDR3 contains 15 residues. Germline V gives CDR1 SGHRS, CDR2 YFSETQ. After removal of 3 bases from V and 1 base from J, the junction contained 4 bases not matched to a gene. The CDR3 is CASSSDRGLSYEQYF. For the CDR3, the DNA is TGCGCCAGCAGCTCCGACAGGGGGCTATCCTACGAGCAGTACTTC.

About this clonotype itself: A much larger clone differs by one base, so this may be a read error. The chain has TRBV11-1 and TRBJ2-1; D is perhaps TRBD1 (5 bases). The CDR3 covers 15 residues. Germline V CDR1 and CDR2: SGHAT, FQDESV (reference sequence). The V end was cut by 5 bases, the J end by 4 bases, with 15 bases between. The CDR3 nucleotides are TGTGCCAGCAGCCGTGTTTCAGGGCTTTACAATGAGCAGTTCTTC. Translation gives CASSRVSGLYNEQFF.

This clonotype was found a few times. The V gene is TRBV7-9, the J gene TRBJ2-7; 9 nucleotides line up with TRBD2. CDR1 SEHNR and CDR2 FQNEAQ come from the germline V gene (reference sequence). The CDR3 sequence is 16 residues long. V trimming: 5 bases; J trimming: 7 bases; junction bases outside the gene matches: 15. DNA of the CDR3: TGTGCCAGCAGCACGACTAGCGGCCCCCGGGCTCGGGAGCAGTACTTC. The encoded protein is CASSTTSGPRAREQYF.

In the case of this clonotype: The junction does not match germline at one end; this may be a read error. The chain recombines TRBV5-1 with TRBJ2-7; D perhaps matches TRBD2 (6 bases). There are 12 residues in the CDR3. CDR1 is SGHRS, CDR2 YFSETQ, per germline. The CDR3: CASSLNGGEQYF. The CDR3 DNA follows: TGTGCCAGCAGCTTAAACGGGGGCGAGCAGTACTTC. The full variable domain, its missing parts supplied by reference TRBV5-1 and TRBJ2-7, is KAGVTQTPRYLIKTRGQQVTLSCSPISGHRSVSWYQQTPGQGLQFLFEYFSETQRNKGNFPGRFSGRQFSNSRSEMNVSTLELGDSALYLCASSLNGGEQYFGPGTRLTVT.

This clonotype has ten or more counts. CDR3 loop: CSARKLWSSGTGTDTQYF. In nucleotides, the CDR3 is TGCAGTGCTAGAAAATTGTGGTCTAGCGGGACGGGCACAGATACGCAGTATTTT. This rearrangement joins TRBV20-1 to TRBJ2-3; 9 bases map to TRBD2. Trimming took 2 bases from V and 1 from J; bases not matched to a gene: 13. The CDR3 is made up of 18 amino acids. Germline CDR1 and CDR2: DFQATT and SNEGSKA (reference sequence).

This clonotype has a handful of counts. This chain joins TRBV20-1 and TRBJ1-1, with unresolved D. CDR3 length: 10 amino acids. Germline lookup yields CDR1 DFQATT and CDR2 SNEGSKA (reference sequence). Trimming took 5 bases from V and 7 from J, leaving 8 bases between them. CDR3 DNA sequence: TGCAGTGCTGGGAAGGTTGAAGCTTTCTTT. Protein: CSAGKVEAFF.

A few counts support this clonotype. The gene calls are TRBV12-3 or TRBV12-4 and TRBJ1-1; D is undetermined. V was cut by 8 bases and J by 6 bases, with 16 bases left in between. This CDR3 has 13 amino acids. CDR3 residues: CASRDKGAAEAFF. Written as DNA, the CDR3 is TGTGCCAGCCGCGACAAGGGTGCGGCTGAAGCTTTCTTT.

This sequence joins TRBV14 and TRBJ1-1; the match to TRBD1 covers 12 bases. Germline CDR1 SGHDN, CDR2 FVKESK. This CDR3 has 14 residues. The ends lost 2 bases at V and 11 bases at J; junction bases unmatched: 6. CDR3 region: CASSQPGQGARAFF. The CDR3 coding sequence is TGTGCCAGCAGCCAACCGGGACAGGGGGCGCGTGCTTTCTTT.

This clonotype showed up just once. A much larger clone sits a single nucleotide away, making a read error possible. The V call is TRBV6-2 or TRBV6-3, the J call TRBJ2-1, with 10 nucleotides matching TRBD2. This CDR3 contains 16 residues. The germline gives CDR1 MNHEY, CDR2 SVGEGT. The CDR3 coding sequence is TGTGACAGCAGTCGAGCGGGAGGGGGCTCCTACAATGAGCAGTTCTTC. Its translation: CDSSRAGGGSYNEQFF.

The table lists this clonotype with a count of one. This chain links TRBV2 with TRBJ2-5, with 12 bases lining up with TRBD2. This CDR3 is built from 15 residues. The junction had 7 bases not matched to a gene; V was cut back by 4 bases and J by 7 bases. Per the germline V gene, CDR1 is SNHLY and CDR2 is FYNNEI. CDR3 region: CASSGASGRAMTQYF. The CDR3 DNA follows: TGTGCCAGCAGTGGAGCTAGCGGGAGGGCGATGACCCAGTACTTC.